The entry that follows covers one T cell receptor beta chain sequence. The deep-level immunoSEQ assay was used. About 30,000 T cell genomes, or around 300 ng DNA, went into unsorted PBMC replicate PCRs. The protocol was immunoSEQ multiplex PCR, while the TCRdb copy is restricted to in-frame clones and leaves out a portion. The sample holds fewer than 650,000 clones, 60% to 85% seen once. V lost 4 bases, J lost 4 bases, and 6 bases stayed unmatched. This CDR3 comprises 13 residues. Germline assignment: CDR1 GTSNPN and CDR2 SVGIG (reference sequence). This sample stems from a study of shared clonotypes between healthy human individuals.

The genes are TRBV30 and TRBJ1-1; TRBD1 agrees at 7 bases. The sequencing sample was made of PBMCs. This clonotype originated in a woman aged 40 to 50 in good health. Some clones in this sample may be carry-over from other donors' samples. Written as DNA, the CDR3 is TGTGCCTGGACCCCAGGGGGGGGCACTGAAGCTTTCTTT. Encoded protein: CAWTPGGGTEAFF.